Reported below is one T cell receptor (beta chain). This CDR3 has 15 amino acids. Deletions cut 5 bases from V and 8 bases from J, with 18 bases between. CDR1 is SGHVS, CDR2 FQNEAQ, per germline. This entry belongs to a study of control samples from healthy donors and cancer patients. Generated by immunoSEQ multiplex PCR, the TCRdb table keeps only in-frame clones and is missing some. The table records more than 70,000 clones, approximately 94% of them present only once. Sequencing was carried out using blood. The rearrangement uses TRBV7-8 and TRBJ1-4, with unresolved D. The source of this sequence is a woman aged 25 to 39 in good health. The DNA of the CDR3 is TGTGCCAGCAGCCTATCATCCCCCGGCGGGGAAAAACTGTTTTTT. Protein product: CASSLSSPGGEKLFF.